The clone carrying this TCR beta chain was seen more than once but under ten times. The ends were cut back, 1 base at V and 7 bases at J, with 14 bases in the middle. This CDR3 comprises 15 residues. Germline lookup yields CDR1 SEHNR and CDR2 FQNEAQ (reference sequence). TCRdb re-analysed the reads in MiXCR, keeping a single row per CDR3 protein. The sample has under 350,000 distinct CDR3 sequences; roughly a tenth are singletons. The data originate from a study of T cell repertoires in cytomegalovirus infection. This chain links TRBV7-9 with TRBJ2-1; a weak D match, TRBD2 (6 bases). The sequencing sample was made of PBMCs. The receptor was isolated from a human donor in good health (CMV status not recorded). Some clones in this sample may be carry-over from other donors' samples. Here the CDR3 DNA reads TGTGCCAGCAGCTTAGGTGTGTCGGAGGGGAATGAGCAGTTCTTC. This codes for CASSLGVSEGNEQFF.